This TCR beta chain was obtained from a study of T-cell reconstitution after alpha-beta-depleted transplantation in children. It was with unique molecular identifiers that the TCRbeta library was prepared. TCRdb reprocessed the PCR reads with MiXCR, giving one entry per CDR3 protein. The table includes about 980,000 distinct CDR3 sequences, around 30% detected once. This clonotype was seen just once. Its matching antigen is unknown. The length of the CDR3 is 15 residues. The junction had 7 bases not matched to a gene; V was cut back by 2 bases and J by 7 bases. General study findings and limits: Several hundred expanded graft clones reportedly supplied alpha-beta T cells about two months after transplant. Surviving recipient T cells and thymic progenitors accounted for the high day-60 TCRbeta diversity observed in some patients. Once a year had passed after transplant, T-cell counts and diversity came mostly from newly produced T cells.

Specimen: PBMCs, mostly from graft donor cells, collected 360 days after TCRalphabeta/CD19-depleted stem cell transplant. The clonotype originates from a boy under three years old who had a stem cell transplant for SCID, so the T cells may come from the graft donor. The chain couples TRBV12-3 or TRBV12-4 to TRBJ2-1; 8 bases agree with TRBD2. The CDR3 protein is CASSLSGGFLNEQFF. CDR3 DNA sequence: TGTGCCAGCAGTTTATCGGGGGGGTTTTTAAATGAGCAGTTCTTC.